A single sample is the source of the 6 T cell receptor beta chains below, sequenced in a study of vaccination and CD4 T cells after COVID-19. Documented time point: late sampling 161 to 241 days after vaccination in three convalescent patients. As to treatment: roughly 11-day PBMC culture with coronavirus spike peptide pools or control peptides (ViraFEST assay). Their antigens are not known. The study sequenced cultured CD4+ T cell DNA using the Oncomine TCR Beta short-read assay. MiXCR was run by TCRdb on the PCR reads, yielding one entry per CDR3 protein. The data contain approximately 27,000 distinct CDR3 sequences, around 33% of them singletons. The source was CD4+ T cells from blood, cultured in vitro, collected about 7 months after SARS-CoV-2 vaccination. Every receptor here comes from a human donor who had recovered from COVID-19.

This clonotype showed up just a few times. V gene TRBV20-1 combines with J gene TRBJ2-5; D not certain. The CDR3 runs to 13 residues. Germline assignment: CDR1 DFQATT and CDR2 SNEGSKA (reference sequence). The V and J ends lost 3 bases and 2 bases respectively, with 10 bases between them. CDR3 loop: CSASKPSQETQYF. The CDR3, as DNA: TGCAGTGCTAGTAAGCCGTCACAAGAGACCCAGTACTTC.

CDR3 nucleotides: TGTGCCAGCAGTTACAGGTTTCCGGGTTCACCCCTCCACTTT. Amino acids: CASSYRFPGSPLHF. The chain carries TRBV12-3 or TRBV12-4 and TRBJ1-6, with D tentatively TRBD1 (5 bases). The CDR3 is 14 residues long. Trimming removed 4 bases from V and 9 bases from J, with 13 bases in between.

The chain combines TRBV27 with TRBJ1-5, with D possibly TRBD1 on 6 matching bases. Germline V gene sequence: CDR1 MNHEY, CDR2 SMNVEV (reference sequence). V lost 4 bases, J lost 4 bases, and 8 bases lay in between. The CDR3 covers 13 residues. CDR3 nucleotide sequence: TGTGCCAGCAGTTCGGACAGTAATCAGCCCCAGCATTTT. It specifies CASSSDSNQPQHF.

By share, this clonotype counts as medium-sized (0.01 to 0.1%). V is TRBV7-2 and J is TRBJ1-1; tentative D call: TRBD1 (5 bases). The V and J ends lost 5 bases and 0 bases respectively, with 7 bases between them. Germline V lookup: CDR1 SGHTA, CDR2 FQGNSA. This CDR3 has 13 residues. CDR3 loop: CASSADMNTEAFF. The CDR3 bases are TGTGCCAGCAGCGCGGACATGAACACTGAAGCTTTCTTT.

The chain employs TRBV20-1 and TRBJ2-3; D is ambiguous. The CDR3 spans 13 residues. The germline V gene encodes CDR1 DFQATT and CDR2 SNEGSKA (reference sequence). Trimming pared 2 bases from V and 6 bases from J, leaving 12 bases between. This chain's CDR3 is CSARSQRRDTQYF. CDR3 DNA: TGCAGTGCTAGATCACAGCGTCGGGATACGCAGTATTTT.

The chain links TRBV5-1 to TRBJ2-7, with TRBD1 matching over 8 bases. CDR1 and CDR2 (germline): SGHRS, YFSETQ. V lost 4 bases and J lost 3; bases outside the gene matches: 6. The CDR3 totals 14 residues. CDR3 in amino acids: CASSPGTGNYEQYF. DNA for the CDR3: TGCGCCAGCAGCCCCGGGACAGGTAACTACGAGCAGTACTTC.